This T cell receptor (beta chain) was recovered during a study of blood T cells in healthy people across ages. Study-level background: Template switching retrieved approximately one barcoded beta molecule for each two T cells.

With a J-beta primer mix and a sample-barcoded 5' primer, a second PCR ran about 7 to 12 cycles. The authors tagged each cDNA molecule using a template-switch adaptor with 12 random nucleotides. TCRdb redid the calling of the 5' RACE reads with MiXCR, one entry per CDR3 protein. This sample has around 650,000 distinct CDR3 sequences, with about 30% found just once. About this clonotype itself: Its antigen is unidentified.

Study-level points and caveats: Unsorted PBMC material precluded a definitive naive versus antigen-experienced comparison. More naive CD4+ cells and higher diversity were found in long-lived than in aged donors.

In germline, CDR1 is SGHRS, CDR2 YFSETQ. CDR3 length: 16 residues. Trimming took 4 bases from V and 0 from J, leaving 16 bases between them. Input material: blood. This receptor was identified in a woman older than 75 in good health. The J gene is TRBJ1-1, the V gene TRBV5-1; tentative D call: TRBD1 (5 bases). The CDR3 DNA is TGCGCCAGCAGCGACTCGGGACGTGGGATGAACACTGAAGCTTTCTTT. It specifies CASSDSGRGMNTEAFF.